The clone carrying this T cell receptor beta chain was counted ten times or more. Deletions cut 6 bases from V and 8 bases from J, with 16 bases between. The CDR3 is made up of 12 amino acids. In germline, CDR1 is SQVTM, CDR2 ANQGSEA. The data belong to a study of Graves' ophthalmopathy and Graves' hyperthyroidism. TCR beta CDR3 regions were amplified from RNA transcripts. An opening RT-PCR round employed HTBI primers and preceded a second-round multiplex PCR. A single record per CDR3 protein comes from TCRdb applying MiXCR to the multiplex PCR reads. The table lists hundreds of thousands of distinct CDR3 sequences, about 38% of them singletons. Uncontrolled infections, pregnancy, lactation or other autoimmune diseases led to patient exclusion.

The TCR comes from an adult man with Graves' ophthalmopathy. The rearrangement links TRBV29-1 to TRBJ1-2, with D tentatively TRBD1 (5 bases). Material for sequencing was peripheral blood. The CDR3 reads CSVEGPGRGYTF. The DNA for the CDR3 is TGCAGCGTAGAGGGGCCCGGCAGGGGCTACACCTTC.